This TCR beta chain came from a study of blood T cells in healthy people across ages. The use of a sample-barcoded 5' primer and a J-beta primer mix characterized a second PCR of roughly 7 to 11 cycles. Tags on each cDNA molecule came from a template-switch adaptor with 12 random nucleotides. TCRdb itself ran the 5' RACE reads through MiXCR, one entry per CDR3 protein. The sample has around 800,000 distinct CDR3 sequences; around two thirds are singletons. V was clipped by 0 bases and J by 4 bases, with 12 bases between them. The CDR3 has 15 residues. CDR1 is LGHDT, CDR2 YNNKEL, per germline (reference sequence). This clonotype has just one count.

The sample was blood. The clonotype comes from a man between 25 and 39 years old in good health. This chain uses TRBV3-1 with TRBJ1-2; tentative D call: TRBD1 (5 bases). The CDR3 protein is CASSQEGDSPYGYTF. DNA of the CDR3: TGTGCCAGCAGCCAAGAGGGCGACAGTCCCTATGGCTACACCTTC.